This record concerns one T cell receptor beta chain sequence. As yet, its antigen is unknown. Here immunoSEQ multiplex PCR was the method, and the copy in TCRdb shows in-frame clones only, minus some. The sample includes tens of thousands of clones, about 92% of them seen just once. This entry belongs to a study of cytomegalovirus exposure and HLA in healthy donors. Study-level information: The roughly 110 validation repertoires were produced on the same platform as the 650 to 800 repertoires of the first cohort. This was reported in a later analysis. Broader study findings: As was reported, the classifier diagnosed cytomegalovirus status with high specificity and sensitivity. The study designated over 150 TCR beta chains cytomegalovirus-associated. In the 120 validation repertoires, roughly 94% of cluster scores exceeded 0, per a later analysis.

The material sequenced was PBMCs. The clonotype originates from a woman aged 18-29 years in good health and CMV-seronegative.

CDR3 residues: CASSENVVSGGFTDTQYF. CDR3 sequence (DNA): TGTGCCAGCAGTGAAAACGTCGTATCGGGGGGTTTCACAGATACGCAGTATTTT. The chain has TRBV25-1 and TRBJ2-3, with 7 bases that match TRBD2. After removal of 2 bases from V and 2 bases from J, the junction contained 13 bases not matched to a gene. This CDR3 has 18 amino acids. Germline CDR1 reads MGHDK; CDR2 reads SYGVNS.